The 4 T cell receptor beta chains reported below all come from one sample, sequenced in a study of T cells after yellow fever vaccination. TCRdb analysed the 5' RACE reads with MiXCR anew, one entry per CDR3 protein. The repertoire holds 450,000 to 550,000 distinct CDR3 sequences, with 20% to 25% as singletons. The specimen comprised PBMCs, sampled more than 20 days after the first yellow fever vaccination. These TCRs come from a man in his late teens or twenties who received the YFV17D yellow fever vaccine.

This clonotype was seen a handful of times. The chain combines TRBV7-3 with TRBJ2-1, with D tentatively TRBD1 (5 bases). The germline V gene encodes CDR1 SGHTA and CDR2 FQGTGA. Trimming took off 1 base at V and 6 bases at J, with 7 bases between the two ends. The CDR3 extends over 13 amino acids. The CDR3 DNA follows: TGTGCCAGCAGCTTAAGCAGGGTCAATGAGCAGTTCTTC. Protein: CASSLSRVNEQFF.

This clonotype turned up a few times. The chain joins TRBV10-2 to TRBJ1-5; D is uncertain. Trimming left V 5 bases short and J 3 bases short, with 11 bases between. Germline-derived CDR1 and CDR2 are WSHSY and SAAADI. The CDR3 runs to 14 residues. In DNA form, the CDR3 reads TGCGCCAGCAGTCCCTCCCCGTACAATCAGCCCCAGCATTTT. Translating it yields CASSPSPYNQPQHF.

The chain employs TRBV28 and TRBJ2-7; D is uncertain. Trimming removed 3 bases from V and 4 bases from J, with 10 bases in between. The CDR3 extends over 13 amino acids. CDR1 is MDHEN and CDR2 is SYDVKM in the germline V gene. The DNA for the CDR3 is TGTGCCAGCAGTTTTGGCACCTTATACGAGCAGTACTTC. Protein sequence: CASSFGTLYEQYF.

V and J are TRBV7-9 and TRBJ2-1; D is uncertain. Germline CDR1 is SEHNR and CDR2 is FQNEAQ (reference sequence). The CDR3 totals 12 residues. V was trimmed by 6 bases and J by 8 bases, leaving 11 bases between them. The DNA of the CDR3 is TGTGCCAGCAGAACTACTCAGGATGAGCAGTTCTTC. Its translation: CASRTTQDEQFF.